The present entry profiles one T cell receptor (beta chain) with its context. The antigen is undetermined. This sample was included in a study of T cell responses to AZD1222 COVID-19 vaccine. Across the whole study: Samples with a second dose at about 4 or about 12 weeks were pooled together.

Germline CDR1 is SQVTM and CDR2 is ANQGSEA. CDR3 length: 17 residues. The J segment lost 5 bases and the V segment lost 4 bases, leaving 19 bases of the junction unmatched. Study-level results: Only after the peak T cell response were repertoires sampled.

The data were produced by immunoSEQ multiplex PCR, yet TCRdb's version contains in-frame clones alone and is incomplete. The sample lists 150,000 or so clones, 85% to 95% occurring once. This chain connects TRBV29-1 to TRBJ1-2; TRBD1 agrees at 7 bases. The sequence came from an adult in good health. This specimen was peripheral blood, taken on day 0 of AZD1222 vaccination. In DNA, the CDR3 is TGCAGCGTTGCGGGGGGACAGTTTTCGCATAACGGTTATGGCTACACCTTC. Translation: CSVAGGQFSHNGYGYTF.